This is a list of T cell receptor beta chains from one sample in a study of post-analysis software for immune sequencing data. TCRdb re-called the PCR reads through MiXCR, storing one row per CDR3 protein. Among about half a million distinct CDR3 sequences, roughly 46% were seen once, and the ten largest hold around 10%. The material sequenced was blood. The receptors were sampled from a girl between 10 and 17 years old with multiple sclerosis. Both conserved end residues are part of each CDR3. Fields, in order: J gene, D gene, clone size, V gene, CDR3 DNA, CDR3 protein. The D gene is left open where the match is weak. For some rows the clone size is stated as once, few or many, or as a class when expanded; others skip it.

J: TRBJ2-5
D: TRBD1
size: -
V: TRBV4-1
DNA: TGCGCCAGCAGCCAAGATAGTACAGGGGTCGGGAAAGAGACCCAGTACTTC
CDR3: CASSQDSTGVGKETQYF

J: TRBJ2-7
D: TRBD1
size: few
V: TRBV11-2
DNA: TGTGCCAGCAGCCGTGACAGGGTCAGCTCCTACGAGCAGTACTTC
CDR3: CASSRDRVSSYEQYF

J: TRBJ2-5
D: TRBD1
size: -
V: TRBV5-6
DNA: TGTGCCAGCAGCCCAGGGGGCCCTATCCGGGGGACCCAGTACTTC
CDR3: CASSPGGPIRGTQYF

J: TRBJ2-1
D: -
size: -
V: TRBV29-1
DNA: TGCAGCGTGACCCAGGGGAGTGAGCAGTTCTTC
CDR3: CSVTQGSEQFF

J: TRBJ2-1
D: -
size: many
V: TRBV29-1
DNA: TGCAGCGTTGTTAGACAGCCACCCAATGAGCAGTTCTTC
CDR3: CSVVRQPPNEQFF

J: TRBJ2-4
D: -
size: few
V: TRBV11-2
DNA: TGTGCCAGCAGCTCCATCCGACAGCAAGCCAAAAACATTCAGTACTTC
CDR3: CASSSIRQQAKNIQYF

J: TRBJ2-7
D: TRBD1
size: -
V: TRBV29-1
DNA: TGCAGCGTTTTGGACAGGGGGCACTCCTACGAGCAGTACTTC
CDR3: CSVLDRGHSYEQYF

J: TRBJ2-5
D: -
size: few
V: TRBV7-9
DNA: TGTGCCAGCAGCTCCAGACTCCACCAAGAGACCCAGTACTTC
CDR3: CASSSRLHQETQYF

J: TRBJ2-5
D: -
size: -
V: TRBV5-1
DNA: TGCGCCAGCAGCTTTATTATTATCGAGGGACAAGAGACCCAGTACTTC
CDR3: CASSFIIIEGQETQYF

J: TRBJ2-7
D: TRBD2
size: -
V: TRBV7-8
DNA: TGTGCCAGCACCCTGCGGCGGGAGGTATCGGGGGAGCAGTACTTC
CDR3: CASTLRREVSGEQYF

J: TRBJ2-3
D: -
size: -
V: TRBV7-9
DNA: TGTGCCAGCAGCTTAAGGTGGGAGGCCTACACAGATACGCAGTATTTT
CDR3: CASSLRWEAYTDTQYF

J: TRBJ2-3
D: TRBD2
size: few
V: TRBV7-6
DNA: TGTGCCAGCAGCTTAGGCGGGAGGAGGTCAGATACGCAGTATTTT
CDR3: CASSLGGRRSDTQYF

J: TRBJ1-2
D: TRBD1
size: few
V: TRBV12-3/TRBV12-4
DNA: TGTGCCAGCAGGGGACCGGGACAGCTTTCGGGCTACACCTTC
CDR3: CASRGPGQLSGYTF

J: TRBJ2-1
D: TRBD2
size: -
V: TRBV5-1
DNA: TGCGCCAGCAGCTGGAGATCGACTAGCGGGAGATTTGATGAGCAGTTCTTC
CDR3: CASSWRSTSGRFDEQFF

J: TRBJ2-3
D: -
size: few
V: TRBV3-1
DNA: TGTGCCAGCAGCCACCTAGGACGCGTAAACACAGATACGCAGTATTTT
CDR3: CASSHLGRVNTDTQYF

J: TRBJ2-1
D: TRBD2
size: few
V: TRBV10-3
DNA: TGTGCCATCACCGTTAGCGGGAGGGCCTCGGGTGAGCAGTTCTTC
CDR3: CAITVSGRASGEQFF

J: TRBJ2-3
D: -
size: -
V: TRBV27
DNA: TGTGCCAGCACTAGCAGCACAGCGGCAGATACGCAGTATTTT
CDR3: CASTSSTAADTQYF

J: TRBJ2-1
D: -
size: few
V: TRBV29-1
DNA: TGCAGCGTTGTCCGGGCCTCCTACAATGAGCAGTTCTTC
CDR3: CSVVRASYNEQFF

J: TRBJ2-7
D: TRBD2
size: -
V: TRBV6-5
DNA: TGTGCCAGCAGTTACTCTAGCGGGTACAATGAGCAGTACTTC
CDR3: CASSYSSGYNEQYF

J: TRBJ2-6
D: TRBD1
size: few
V: TRBV12-3/TRBV12-4
DNA: TGTGCCAGCAGTCCCACAGGGGACCTCTCTGGGGCCAACGTCCTGACTTTC
CDR3: CASSPTGDLSGANVLTF

J: TRBJ2-3
D: -
size: -
V: TRBV11-1
DNA: TGTGCCAGCGGGTCGACAGATACGCAGTATTTT
CDR3: CASGSTDTQYF

J: TRBJ2-3
D: TRBD2
size: few
V: TRBV6-5
DNA: TGTGCCAGCAGATTTATTAGCGGGAGGGCAGATACGCAGTATTTT
CDR3: CASRFISGRADTQYF

J: TRBJ2-7
D: TRBD2
size: -
V: TRBV2
DNA: TGTGCCAGCGAAGTCCCTAGCGGGAGGGCATCCTACGAGCAGTACTTC
CDR3: CASEVPSGRASYEQYF

J: TRBJ2-4
D: -
size: -
V: TRBV9
DNA: TGTGCCAGCAGCGTAGTAGGGGAGCCTGGGACCAAAAACATTCAGTACTTC
CDR3: CASSVVGEPGTKNIQYF

J: TRBJ2-5
D: -
size: -
V: TRBV5-1
DNA: TGCGCCAGCAGCTTCGGGGCCTTCCAAGAGACCCAGTACTTC
CDR3: CASSFGAFQETQYF

J: TRBJ2-7
D: -
size: -
V: TRBV4-1
DNA: TGCGCCAGCAGCCAAGTACCGGGGGACTACGAGCAGTACTTC
CDR3: CASSQVPGDYEQYF

J: TRBJ2-3
D: TRBD1
size: few
V: TRBV12-3/TRBV12-4
DNA: TGTGCCAGCAGTTTAGCGACACAGGGGAGCGGCACAGATACGCAGTATTTT
CDR3: CASSLATQGSGTDTQYF

J: TRBJ1-2
D: -
size: -
V: TRBV10-3
DNA: TGTGCCATCAGTCAAGGACGGGACCACTATGGCTACACCTTC
CDR3: CAISQGRDHYGYTF

J: TRBJ1-5
D: -
size: -
V: TRBV5-5
DNA: TGTGCCAGCAGCTTTGATCGGACAGTTAGCAATCAGCCCCAGCATTTT
CDR3: CASSFDRTVSNQPQHF

J: TRBJ2-7
D: TRBD2
size: few
V: TRBV6-4
DNA: TGTGCCAGCAGTGACGGACTAGCGGGAGGGATCTCCTACGAGCAGTACTTC
CDR3: CASSDGLAGGISYEQYF

J: TRBJ2-3
D: TRBD2
size: few
V: TRBV20-1
DNA: TGCAGTGCTCGCCGACTAGCGGGGATCACAGATACGCAGTATTTT
CDR3: CSARRLAGITDTQYF

J: TRBJ2-7
D: -
size: -
V: TRBV29-1
DNA: TGCAGCGTTGAAACCTTAGCGGACTCCTACGAGCAGTACTTC
CDR3: CSVETLADSYEQYF

J: TRBJ2-1
D: TRBD1
size: few
V: TRBV7-2
DNA: TGTGCCAGCAGCTTAGCATGGGGACAGTACAATGAGCAGTTCTTC
CDR3: CASSLAWGQYNEQFF

J: TRBJ2-3
D: TRBD1
size: -
V: TRBV24-1
DNA: TGTGCCACCAGTGATTCTGTCGGGCGGGACAGGGTAAGCACAGATACGCAGTATTTT
CDR3: CATSDSVGRDRVSTDTQYF

J: TRBJ1-2
D: TRBD1
size: -
V: TRBV7-3
DNA: TGTGTCAGCAGCTCGGACAGGGGGTATGGCTACACCTTC
CDR3: CVSSSDRGYGYTF

J: TRBJ2-1
D: TRBD2
size: once
V: TRBV7-3
DNA: TGTGCCAGCAGCTTAAGGCGGGGGGACACGATCTCCTACAATGAGCAGTTCTTC
CDR3: CASSLRRGDTISYNEQFF

J: TRBJ2-3
D: -
size: -
V: TRBV28
DNA: TGTGCCAGCAGTTTGGCCCGGAGGGTGGTTGGCCAGAATCAGTATTTT
CDR3: CASSLARRVVGQNQYF

J: TRBJ1-6
D: TRBD1
size: -
V: TRBV20-1
DNA: TGCAGTGCTAGAGAAGAGGGACAGGGCTATAATTCACCCCTCCACTTT
CDR3: CSAREEGQGYNSPLHF

J: TRBJ2-1
D: -
size: -
V: TRBV7-2
DNA: TGTGCCAGCAGCTTAACTGGTGATGAGCAGTTCTTC
CDR3: CASSLTGDEQFF

J: TRBJ2-1
D: TRBD2
size: -
V: TRBV20-1
DNA: TGCAGTGCTAGAGATCTCGGGAGGACCTACAGTGAGCAGTTCTTC
CDR3: CSARDLGRTYSEQFF

J: TRBJ2-4
D: TRBD2
size: -
V: TRBV15
DNA: TGTGCCACCAGCAGAGATGGGGCGGGGGGAAACTTAAATGAGCAGTACTTC
CDR3: CATSRDGAGGNLNEQYF

J: TRBJ2-4
D: TRBD1
size: once
V: TRBV7-9
DNA: TGTGCCAGCAGCCCAACGGACAGGGGGCGAGCCAAAAACATTCAGTACTTC
CDR3: CASSPTDRGRAKNIQYF

J: TRBJ1-2
D: -
size: -
V: TRBV7-2
DNA: TGTGCCAGCAGCCCCCATGGGGAATTCTATGGCTACACCTTC
CDR3: CASSPHGEFYGYTF

J: TRBJ2-7
D: -
size: once
V: TRBV29-1
DNA: TGCAGCGTTACCGGCGACGAGCAGTACTTC
CDR3: CSVTGDEQYF

J: TRBJ1-2
D: TRBD1
size: few
V: TRBV4-1
DNA: TGCGCCAGCAGCCCAACCCGGGACAGAGAGATAAACTATGGCTACACCTTC
CDR3: CASSPTRDREINYGYTF

J: TRBJ2-2
D: TRBD1
size: -
V: TRBV6-1
DNA: TGTGCCAGCAGTGAGGGACAGACCACCGGGGAGCTGTTTTTT
CDR3: CASSEGQTTGELFF